The 14 T cell receptor beta chains below were found in one sample sequenced in a study of blood T cell repertoires in COVID-19. Using immunoSEQ multiplex PCR, the repertoire was profiled, and TCRdb retains in-frame clones only, with some absent. The sample records fewer than 500,000 clones, nearly 90% being singletons. Sequencing input: PBMCs or T cells enriched from blood (not recorded which). The receptors come from a woman aged 18-29 years with acute COVID-19.

Comments on this clone: A much bigger clone sits one base away, suggesting this may be a read error. The chain links TRBV7-9 to TRBJ1-1; the match to TRBD1 covers 9 bases. The V gene's germline CDR1 is SEHNR and CDR2 FQNEAQ (reference sequence). J lost 3 bases, V lost 3 bases, and 2 bases had no gene match. This CDR3 comprises 14 residues. CDR3 residues: CASSLGQGYTEAFF. Written as DNA, the CDR3 is TGTGCCAGCAGCTTGGGACAGGGCTACACTGAAGCTTTCTTT. The full variable domain, its missing parts supplied by reference TRBV7-9 and TRBJ1-1, is DTGVSQNPRHKITKRGQNVTFRCDPISEHNRLYWYRQTLGQGPEFLTYFQNEAQLEKSRLLSDRFSAERPKGSFSTLEIQRTEQGDSAMYLCASSLGQGYTEAFFGQGTRLTVV.

This chain connects TRBV2 to TRBJ2-4; the match to TRBD2 covers 12 bases. Per the germline V gene, CDR1 is SNHLY and CDR2 is FYNNEI. Germline trimming cut 2 bases from V and 3 bases from J; bases unmatched to any gene: 2. The CDR3 consists of 16 residues. This CDR3 reads CASSETSGGRKNIQYF. The CDR3, as DNA: TGTGCCAGCAGTGAAACTAGCGGGGGGCGCAAAAACATTCAGTACTTC. Full variable domain (rest looked up from reference TRBV2 and TRBJ2-4): EPEVTQTPSHQVTQMGQEVILRCVPISNHLYFYWYRQILGQKVEFLVSFYNNEISEKSEIFDDQFSVERPDGSNFTLKIRSTKLEDSAMYFCASSETSGGRKNIQYFGAGTRLSVL.

The gene calls are TRBV28 and TRBJ2-1; TRBD2 aligns across 12 bases. The CDR3 extends over 19 amino acids. CDR1 and CDR2 (germline): MDHEN, SYDVKM. Germline trimming cut 2 bases from V and 2 bases from J; bases unmatched to any gene: 10. CDR3 DNA: TGTGCCAGCAGTTTACCCACTAGCGGGAGGACCTCGCCCTACAATGAGCAGTTCTTC. Its protein product is CASSLPTSGRTSPYNEQFF. Full variable domain (remainder filled in from reference TRBV28 and TRBJ2-1): DVKVTQSSRYLVKRTGEKVFLECVQDMDHENMFWYRQDPGLGLRLIYFSYDVKMKEKGDIPEGYSVSREKKERFSLILESASTNQTSMYLCASSLPTSGRTSPYNEQFFGPGTRLTVL.

The CDR3 protein is CASSRNSLYEQYF. CDR3 sequence (DNA): TGTGCCAGCAGCCGTAACAGTCTCTACGAGCAGTACTTC. The J gene is TRBJ2-7, the V gene TRBV2; D gene ambiguous. Trimming stripped 6 bases from V and 3 bases from J, with 12 bases between. The CDR3 loop spans 13 amino acids. Germline values: CDR1 SNHLY, CDR2 FYNNEI. Using reference TRBV2 and TRBJ2-7 for the parts outside the CDR3, the full variable domain is EPEVTQTPSHQVTQMGQEVILRCVPISNHLYFYWYRQILGQKVEFLVSFYNNEISEKSEIFDDQFSVERPDGSNFTLKIRSTKLEDSAMYFCASSRNSLYEQYFGPGTRLTVT.

The chain combines TRBV19 with TRBJ1-4; a possible D gene is TRBD1 (6 bases). The CDR3 extends over 13 amino acids. Per germline, CDR1 LNHDA and CDR2 SQIVND (reference sequence). V shed 7 bases and J shed 5 bases, with 11 bases lying between them. The DNA of the CDR3 is TGTGCCAGTAAACAGGGACCCAATGAAAAACTGTTTTTT. Translation: CASKQGPNEKLFF.

The chain is built from TRBV11-3 and TRBJ2-2; D is unclear. Germline-derived CDR1 and CDR2 are SGHNT and YENEEA. The CDR3 extends over 14 amino acids. V lost 1 base, J lost 5 bases, and 8 bases lay in between. CDR3 sequence reads: CASSLASVTGELFF. The CDR3 DNA reads TGTGCCAGCAGCTTAGCTTCAGTTACCGGGGAGCTGTTTTTT.

This clone has only one observation. The V and J genes are TRBV5-6 and TRBJ2-7; 10 positions agree with TRBD1. Trimming took 1 base from V and 5 from J; bases not matched to a gene: 12. Germline assignment: CDR1 SGHDT and CDR2 YYEEEE. This CDR3 contains 17 residues. The CDR3 DNA reads TGTGCCAGCAGCTTGCTGGAGACAGGGGGCTCGATGGACGAGCAGTACTTC. It codes for CASSLLETGGSMDEQYF.

The chain employs TRBV3-1 (or the pseudogene TRBV3-2) and TRBJ1-1; D ambiguous. Per germline, CDR1 LGHDT and CDR2 YNNKEL (reference sequence). The germline V and J ends were trimmed by 0 bases and 4 bases, with 6 bases remaining between them. This CDR3 contains 13 residues. The CDR3 nucleotides read TGTGCCAGCAGCCAAGAAAGCGGCACTGAAGCTTTCTTT. This gives the protein CASSQESGTEAFF.

The chain recombines TRBV7-9 with TRBJ1-3; no firm D call. Germline CDR1 reads SEHNR; CDR2 reads FQNEAQ (reference sequence). The CDR3 has 16 amino acids. Trimming stripped 3 bases from V and 1 base from J, with 13 bases between. The CDR3 DNA follows: TGTGCCAGCAGCTTTCCGGAGGGCAAATCTGGAAACACCATATATTTT. As protein: CASSFPEGKSGNTIYF.

This rearrangement joins TRBV6-5 to TRBJ1-6; a weak D match, TRBD1 (5 bases). The CDR3 loop spans 14 amino acids. V was pared by 2 bases and J by 6 bases, with 8 bases between. Germline loops: CDR1 MNHEY, CDR2 SVGAGI. The CDR3 DNA is TGTGCCAGCAGTTACGGGGCCGGTAATTCACCCCTCCACTTT. It yields the protein CASSYGAGNSPLHF.

This clone has a single count. This chain connects TRBV19 to TRBJ2-3, with TRBD2 matching 13 bases. Germline V gene data show CDR1 as LNHDA and CDR2 as SQIVND (reference sequence). The CDR3 sequence is 18 residues long. The ends lost 5 bases at V and 0 bases at J; junction bases unmatched: 8. The CDR3: CASSQTSGRPSSTDTQYF. For the CDR3, the DNA is TGTGCCAGTAGTCAGACTAGCGGGAGGCCTTCTAGCACAGATACGCAGTATTTT.

V usage is TRBV18 and J usage is TRBJ1-1; 8 nucleotides match TRBD1. CDR1 is KGHSH, CDR2 LQKENI, per germline. The trim removed 5 bases at V and 6 bases at J, leaving 2 bases unmatched. CDR3 length: 12 amino acids. As DNA, the CDR3 is TGTGCCAGCTCAGCGACAGGGGCTGAAGCTTTCTTT. Amino acid sequence: CASSATGAEAFF.

The chain is built from TRBV9 and TRBJ2-3, with D tentatively TRBD1 (5 bases). Germline-derived CDR1 and CDR2 are SGDLS and YYNGEE. The CDR3 spans 15 residues. The germline V and J ends were trimmed by 1 base and 4 bases, with 13 bases remaining between them. The CDR3: CASSVRGQGADTQYF. The CDR3 coding sequence is TGTGCCAGCAGCGTAAGGGGCCAAGGGGCAGATACGCAGTATTTT. The full variable domain, with the rest looked up from reference TRBV9 and TRBJ2-3, is DSGVTQTPKHLITATGQRVTLRCSPRSGDLSVYWYQQSLDQGLQFLIQYYNGEERAKGNILERFSAQQFPDLHSELNLSSLELGDSALYFCASSVRGQGADTQYFGPGTRLTVL.

This CDR3 is CASSQTGKSSPLHF. The CDR3 DNA reads TGTGCCAGTAGTCAGACAGGGAAGAGTTCACCCCTCCACTTT. The chain is built from TRBV19 and TRBJ1-6; 7 bases align to TRBD1. The J segment lost 9 bases and the V segment lost 5 bases, leaving 7 bases of the junction unmatched. This CDR3 is 14 amino acids long. CDR1 LNHDA and CDR2 SQIVND come from the germline V gene (reference sequence).